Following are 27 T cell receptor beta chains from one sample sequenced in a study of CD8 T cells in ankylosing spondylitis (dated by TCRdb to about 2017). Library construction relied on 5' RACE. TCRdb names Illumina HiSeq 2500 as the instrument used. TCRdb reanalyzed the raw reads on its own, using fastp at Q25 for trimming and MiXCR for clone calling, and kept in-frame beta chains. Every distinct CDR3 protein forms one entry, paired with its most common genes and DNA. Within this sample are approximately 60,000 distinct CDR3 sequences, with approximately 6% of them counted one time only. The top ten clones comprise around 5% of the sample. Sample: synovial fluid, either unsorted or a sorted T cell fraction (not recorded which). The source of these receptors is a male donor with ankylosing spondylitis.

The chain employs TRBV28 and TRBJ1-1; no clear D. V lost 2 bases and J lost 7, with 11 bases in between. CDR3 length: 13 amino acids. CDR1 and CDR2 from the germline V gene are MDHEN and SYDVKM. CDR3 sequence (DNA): TGTGCCAGCAGTTTAGGGTTGACTAGTGAAGCTTTCTTT. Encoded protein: CASSLGLTSEAFF.

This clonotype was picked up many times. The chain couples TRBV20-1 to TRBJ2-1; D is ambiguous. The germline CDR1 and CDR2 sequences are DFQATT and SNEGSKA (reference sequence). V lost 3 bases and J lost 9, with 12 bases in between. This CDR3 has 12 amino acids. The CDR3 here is CSARRDLGEQFF. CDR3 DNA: TGCAGTGCTAGGCGTGACTTAGGTGAGCAGTTCTTC.

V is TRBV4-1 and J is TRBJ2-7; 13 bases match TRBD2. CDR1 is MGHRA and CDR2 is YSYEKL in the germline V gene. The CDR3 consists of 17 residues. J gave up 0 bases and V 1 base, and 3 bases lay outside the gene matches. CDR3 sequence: CASSQAWTSGSSYEQYF. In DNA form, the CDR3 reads TGCGCCAGCAGCCAAGCCTGGACTAGCGGGAGCTCCTACGAGCAGTACTTC.

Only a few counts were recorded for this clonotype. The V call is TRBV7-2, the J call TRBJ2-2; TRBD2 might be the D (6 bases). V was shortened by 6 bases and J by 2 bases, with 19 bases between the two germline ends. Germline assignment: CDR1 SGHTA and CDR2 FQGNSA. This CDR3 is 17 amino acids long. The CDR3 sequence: CASSRGPGLTNTGELFF. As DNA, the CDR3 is TGTGCCAGCAGTCGTGGCCCGGGACTTACAAACACCGGGGAGCTGTTTTTT.

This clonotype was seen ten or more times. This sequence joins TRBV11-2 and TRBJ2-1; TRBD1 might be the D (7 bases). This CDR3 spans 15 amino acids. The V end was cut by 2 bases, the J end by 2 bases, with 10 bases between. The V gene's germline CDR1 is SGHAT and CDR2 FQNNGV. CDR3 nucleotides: TGTGCCAGCAGCTTAATCAGGGGGGCCTACAATGAGCAGTTCTTC. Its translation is CASSLIRGAYNEQFF.

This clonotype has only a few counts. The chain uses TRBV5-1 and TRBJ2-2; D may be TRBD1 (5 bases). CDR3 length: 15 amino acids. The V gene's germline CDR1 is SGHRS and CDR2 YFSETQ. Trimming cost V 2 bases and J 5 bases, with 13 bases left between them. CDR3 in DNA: TGCGCCAGCAGCTTAGGGGTGCCCCGTACCGGGGAGCTGTTTTTT. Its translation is CASSLGVPRTGELFF.

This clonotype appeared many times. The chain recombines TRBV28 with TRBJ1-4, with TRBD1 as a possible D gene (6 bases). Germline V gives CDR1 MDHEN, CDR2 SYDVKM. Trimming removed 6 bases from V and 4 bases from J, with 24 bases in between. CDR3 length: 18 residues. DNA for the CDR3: TGTGCCAGCAGATCAATACAACTCCCGGCAGGGGTTAATGAAAAACTGTTTTTT. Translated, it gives CASRSIQLPAGVNEKLFF.

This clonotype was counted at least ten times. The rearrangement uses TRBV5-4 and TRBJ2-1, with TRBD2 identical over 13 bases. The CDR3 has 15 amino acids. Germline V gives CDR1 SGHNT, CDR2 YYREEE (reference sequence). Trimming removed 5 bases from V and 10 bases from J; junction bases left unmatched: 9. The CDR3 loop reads CASRRTSGSVGEQFF. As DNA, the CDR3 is TGTGCCAGCAGACGGACTAGCGGGAGTGTAGGGGAGCAGTTCTTC.

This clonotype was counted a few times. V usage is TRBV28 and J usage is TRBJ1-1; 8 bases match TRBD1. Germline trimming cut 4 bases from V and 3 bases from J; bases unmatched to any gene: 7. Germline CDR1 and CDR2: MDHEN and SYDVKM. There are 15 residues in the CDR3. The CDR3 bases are TGTGCCAGCAGTTCTCGACAGGGGTTGGACACTGAAGCTTTCTTT. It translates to CASSSRQGLDTEAFF.

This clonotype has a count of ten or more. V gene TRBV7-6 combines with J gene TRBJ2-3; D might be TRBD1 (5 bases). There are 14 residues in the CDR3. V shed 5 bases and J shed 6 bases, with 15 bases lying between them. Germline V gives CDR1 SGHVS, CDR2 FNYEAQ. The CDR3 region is CASSRQNPPDTQYF. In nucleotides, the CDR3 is TGTGCCAGCAGCCGACAGAACCCACCCGATACGCAGTATTTT.

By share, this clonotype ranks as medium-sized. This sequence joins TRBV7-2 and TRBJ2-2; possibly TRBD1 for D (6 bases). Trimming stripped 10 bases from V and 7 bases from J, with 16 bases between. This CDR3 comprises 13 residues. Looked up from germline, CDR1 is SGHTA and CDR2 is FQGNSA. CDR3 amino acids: CATHREGSGELFF. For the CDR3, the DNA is TGTGCCACCCACAGGGAAGGGAGCGGGGAGCTGTTTTTT. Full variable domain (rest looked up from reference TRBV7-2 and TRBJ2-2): GAGVSQSPSNKVTEKGKDVELRCDPISGHTALYWYRQSLGQGLEFLIYFQGNSAPDKSGLPSDRFSAERTGGSVSTLTIQRTQQEDSAVYLCATHREGSGELFFGEGSRLTVL.

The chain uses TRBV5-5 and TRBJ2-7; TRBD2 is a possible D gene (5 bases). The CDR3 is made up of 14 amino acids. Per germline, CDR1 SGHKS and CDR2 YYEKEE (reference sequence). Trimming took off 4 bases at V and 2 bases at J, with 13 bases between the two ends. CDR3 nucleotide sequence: TGTGCCAGCAGCCCACGGGGAACCCCCTACGAGCAGTACTTC. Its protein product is CASSPRGTPYEQYF.

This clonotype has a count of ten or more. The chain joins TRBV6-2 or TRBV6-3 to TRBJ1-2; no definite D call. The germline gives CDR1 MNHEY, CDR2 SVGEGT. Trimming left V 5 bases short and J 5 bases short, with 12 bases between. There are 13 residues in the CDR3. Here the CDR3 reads CASSRTANYGYTF. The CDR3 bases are TGTGCCAGCAGTCGGACCGCCAATTATGGCTACACCTTC.

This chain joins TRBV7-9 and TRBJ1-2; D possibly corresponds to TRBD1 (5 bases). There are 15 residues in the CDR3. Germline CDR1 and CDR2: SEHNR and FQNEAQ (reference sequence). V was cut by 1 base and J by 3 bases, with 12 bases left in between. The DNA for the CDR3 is TGTGCCAGCAGCTTAGAAACGGGGCGGTACTATGGCTACACCTTC. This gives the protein CASSLETGRYYGYTF.

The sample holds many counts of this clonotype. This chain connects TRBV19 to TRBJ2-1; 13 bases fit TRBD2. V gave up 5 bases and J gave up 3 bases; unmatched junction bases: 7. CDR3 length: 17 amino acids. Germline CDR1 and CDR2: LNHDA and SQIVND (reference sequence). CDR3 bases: TGTGCCAGTAGTTTGACTAGCGGGGGGTTTGGCTACAATGAGCAGTTCTTC. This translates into CASSLTSGGFGYNEQFF.

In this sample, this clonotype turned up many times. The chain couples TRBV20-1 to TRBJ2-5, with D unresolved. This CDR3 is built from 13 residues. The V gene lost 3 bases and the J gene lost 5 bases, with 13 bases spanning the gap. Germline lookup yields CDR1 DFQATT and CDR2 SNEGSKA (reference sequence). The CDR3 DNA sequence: TGCAGTGCTAGCCCCTCGAAGAGGGAGACCCAGTACTTC. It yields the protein CSASPSKRETQYF.

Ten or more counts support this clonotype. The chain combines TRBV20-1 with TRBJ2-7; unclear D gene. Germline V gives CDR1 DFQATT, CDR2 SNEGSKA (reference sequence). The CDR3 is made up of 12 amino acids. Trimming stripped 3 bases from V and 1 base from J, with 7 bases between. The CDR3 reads CSASTGSYEQYF. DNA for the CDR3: TGCAGTGCTAGCACGGGTTCCTACGAGCAGTACTTC.

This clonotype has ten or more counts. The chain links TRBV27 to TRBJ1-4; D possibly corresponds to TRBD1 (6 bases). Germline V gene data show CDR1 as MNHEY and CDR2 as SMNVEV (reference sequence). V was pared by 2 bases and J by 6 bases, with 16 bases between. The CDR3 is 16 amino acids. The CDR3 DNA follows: TGTGCCAGCAGTTTAGGCCAGGGGAATTGGTATGAAAAACTGTTTTTT. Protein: CASSLGQGNWYEKLFF.

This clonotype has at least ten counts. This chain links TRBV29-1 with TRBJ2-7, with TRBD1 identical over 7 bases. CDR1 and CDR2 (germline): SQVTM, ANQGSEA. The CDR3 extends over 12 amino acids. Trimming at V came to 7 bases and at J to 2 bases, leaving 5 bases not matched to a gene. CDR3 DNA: TGCAGCGCCTCGACAGGGCCCTACGAGCAGTACTTC. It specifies CSASTGPYEQYF.

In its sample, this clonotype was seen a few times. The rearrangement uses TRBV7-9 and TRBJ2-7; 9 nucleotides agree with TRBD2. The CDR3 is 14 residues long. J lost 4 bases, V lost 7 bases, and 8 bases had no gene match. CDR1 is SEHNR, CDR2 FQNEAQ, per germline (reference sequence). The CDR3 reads CASTLSGSKYEQYF. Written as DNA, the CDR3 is TGTGCCAGCACTCTTAGCGGGAGTAAGTACGAGCAGTACTTC.

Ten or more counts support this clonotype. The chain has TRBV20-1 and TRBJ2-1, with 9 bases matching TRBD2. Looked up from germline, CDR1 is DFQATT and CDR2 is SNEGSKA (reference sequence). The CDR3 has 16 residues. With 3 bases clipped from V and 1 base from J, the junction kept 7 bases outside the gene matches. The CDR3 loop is CSARVAGAQSYNEQFF. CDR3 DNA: TGCAGTGCTAGGGTAGCGGGAGCACAATCCTACAATGAGCAGTTCTTC.

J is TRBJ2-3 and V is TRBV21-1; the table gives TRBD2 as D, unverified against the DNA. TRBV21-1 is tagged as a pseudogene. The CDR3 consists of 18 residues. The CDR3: CASKYRDQGREAPDTQYF. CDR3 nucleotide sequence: TGTGCCAGCAAGTACAGGGATCAGGGGCGGGAGGCCCCAGATACGCAGTATTTT.

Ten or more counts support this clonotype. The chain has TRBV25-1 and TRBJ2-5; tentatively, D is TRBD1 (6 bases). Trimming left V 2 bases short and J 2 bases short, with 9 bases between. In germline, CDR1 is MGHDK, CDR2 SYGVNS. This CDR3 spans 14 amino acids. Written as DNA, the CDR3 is TGTGCCAGCAGTGAAGGGACAAATCAAGAGACCCAGTACTTC. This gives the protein CASSEGTNQETQYF.

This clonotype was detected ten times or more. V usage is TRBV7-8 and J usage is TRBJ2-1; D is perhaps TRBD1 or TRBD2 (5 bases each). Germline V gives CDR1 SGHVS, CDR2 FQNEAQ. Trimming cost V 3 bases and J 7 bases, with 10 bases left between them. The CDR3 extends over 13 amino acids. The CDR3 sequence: CASSLRGDNEQFF. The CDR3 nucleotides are TGTGCCAGCAGCTTGAGGGGCGATAATGAGCAGTTCTTC.

CDR3 in amino acids: CASSLKMGSTDTQYF. Here the CDR3 DNA reads TGTGCCAGCAGCTTAAAAATGGGGAGCACAGATACGCAGTATTTT. This chain uses TRBV7-3 with TRBJ2-3; the D is unclear. With 1 base removed from V and 0 bases from J, the gap between germline ends came to 8 bases. CDR3 size: 15 residues. The germline gives CDR1 SGHTA, CDR2 FQGTGA.

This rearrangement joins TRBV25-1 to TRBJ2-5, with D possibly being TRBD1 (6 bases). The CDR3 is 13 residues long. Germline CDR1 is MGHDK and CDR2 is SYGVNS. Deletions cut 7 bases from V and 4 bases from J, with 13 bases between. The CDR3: CASNWDIGETQYF. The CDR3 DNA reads TGTGCCAGCAATTGGGACATCGGAGAGACCCAGTACTTC.

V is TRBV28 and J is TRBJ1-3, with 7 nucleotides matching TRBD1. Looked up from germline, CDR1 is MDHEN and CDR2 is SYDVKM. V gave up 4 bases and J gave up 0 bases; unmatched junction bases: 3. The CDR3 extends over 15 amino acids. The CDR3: CASSSGTASGNTIYF. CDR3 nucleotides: TGTGCCAGCAGTTCTGGGACAGCCTCTGGAAACACCATATATTTT.